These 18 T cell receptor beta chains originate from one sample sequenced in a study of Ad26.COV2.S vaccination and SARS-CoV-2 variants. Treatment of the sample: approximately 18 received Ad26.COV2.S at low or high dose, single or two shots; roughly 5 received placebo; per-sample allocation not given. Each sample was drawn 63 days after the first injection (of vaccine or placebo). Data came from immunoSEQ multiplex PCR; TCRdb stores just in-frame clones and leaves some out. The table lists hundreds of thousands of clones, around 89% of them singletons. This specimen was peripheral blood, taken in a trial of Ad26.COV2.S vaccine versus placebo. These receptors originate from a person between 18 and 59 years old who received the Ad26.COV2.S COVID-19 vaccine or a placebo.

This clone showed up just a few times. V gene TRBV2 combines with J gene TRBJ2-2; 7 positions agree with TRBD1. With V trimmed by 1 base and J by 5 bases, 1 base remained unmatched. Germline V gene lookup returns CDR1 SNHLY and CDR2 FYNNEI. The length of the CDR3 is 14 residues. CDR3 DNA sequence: TGTGCCAGCAGTGAAGGCAGGGGGACCGGGGAGCTGTTTTTT. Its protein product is CASSEGRGTGELFF.

CDR3 sequence (DNA): TGTGCCAGCAGCGTCGGGACAGGGGGGTCCTACGAGCAGTACTTC. Translated, it gives CASSVGTGGSYEQYF. The chain joins TRBV5-4 to TRBJ2-7; TRBD1 aligns across 11 bases. V lost 4 bases, J lost 1 base, and 4 bases stayed unmatched. The CDR3 length is 15 residues. Germline V CDR1 and CDR2: SGHNT, YYREEE (reference sequence).

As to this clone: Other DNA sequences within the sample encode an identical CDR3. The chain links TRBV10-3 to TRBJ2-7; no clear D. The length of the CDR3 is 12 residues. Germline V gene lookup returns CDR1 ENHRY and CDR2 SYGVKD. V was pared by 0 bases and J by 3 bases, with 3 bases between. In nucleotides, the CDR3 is TGTGCCATCAGTGAGTCTAGCTACGAGCAGTACTTC. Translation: CAISESSYEQYF.

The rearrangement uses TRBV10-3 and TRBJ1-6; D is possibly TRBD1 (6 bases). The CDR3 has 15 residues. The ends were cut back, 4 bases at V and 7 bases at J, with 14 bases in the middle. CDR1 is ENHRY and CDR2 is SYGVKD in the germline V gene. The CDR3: CAISGNRDENSPLHF. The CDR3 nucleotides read TGTGCCATCAGTGGTAACAGGGATGAGAATTCACCCCTCCACTTT.

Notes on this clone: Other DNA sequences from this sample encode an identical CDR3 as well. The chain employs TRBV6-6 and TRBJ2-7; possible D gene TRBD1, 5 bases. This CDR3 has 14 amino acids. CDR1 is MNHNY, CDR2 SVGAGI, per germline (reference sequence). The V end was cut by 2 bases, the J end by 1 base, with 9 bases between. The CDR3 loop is CASSYLQGSYEQYF. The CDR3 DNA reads TGTGCCAGCAGTTACCTCCAGGGTTCCTACGAGCAGTACTTC.

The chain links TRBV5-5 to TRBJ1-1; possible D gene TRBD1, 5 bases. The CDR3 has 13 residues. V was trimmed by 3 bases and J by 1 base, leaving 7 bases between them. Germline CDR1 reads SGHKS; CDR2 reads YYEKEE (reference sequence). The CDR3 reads CASSSTGNTEAFF. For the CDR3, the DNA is TGTGCCAGCAGCTCTACAGGGAACACTGAAGCTTTCTTT.

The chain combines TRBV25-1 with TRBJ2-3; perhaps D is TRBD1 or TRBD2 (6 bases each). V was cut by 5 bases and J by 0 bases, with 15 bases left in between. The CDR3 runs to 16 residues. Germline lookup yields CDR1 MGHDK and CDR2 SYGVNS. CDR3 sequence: CASSPPGGRSTDTQYF. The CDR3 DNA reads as TGTGCCAGCAGTCCCCCCGGGGGCAGGAGCACAGATACGCAGTATTTT.

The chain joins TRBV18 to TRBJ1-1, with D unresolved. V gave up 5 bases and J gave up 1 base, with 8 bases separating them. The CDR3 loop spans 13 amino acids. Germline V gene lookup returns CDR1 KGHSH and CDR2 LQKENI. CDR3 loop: CASSLEQNTEAFF. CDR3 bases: TGTGCCAGCTCATTAGAGCAGAACACTGAAGCTTTCTTT.

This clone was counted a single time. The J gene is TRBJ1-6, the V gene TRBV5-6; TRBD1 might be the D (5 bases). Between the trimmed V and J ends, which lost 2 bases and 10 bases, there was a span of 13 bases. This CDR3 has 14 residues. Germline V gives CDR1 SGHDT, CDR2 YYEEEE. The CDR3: CASSFYRSDSPLHF. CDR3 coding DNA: TGTGCCAGCAGCTTTTACAGGAGTGACTCACCCCTCCACTTT.

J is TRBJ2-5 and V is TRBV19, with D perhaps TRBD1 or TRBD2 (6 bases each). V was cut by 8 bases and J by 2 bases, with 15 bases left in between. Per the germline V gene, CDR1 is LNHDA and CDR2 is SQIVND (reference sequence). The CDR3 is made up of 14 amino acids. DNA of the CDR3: TGTGCCAGTCAAACCGGGGGCAGTCAAGAGACCCAGTACTTC. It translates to CASQTGGSQETQYF.

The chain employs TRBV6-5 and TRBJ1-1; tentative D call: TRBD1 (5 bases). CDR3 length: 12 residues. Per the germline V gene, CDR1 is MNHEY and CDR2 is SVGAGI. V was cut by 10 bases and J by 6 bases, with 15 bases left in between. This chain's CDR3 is CATTKGSSEAFF. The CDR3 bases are TGTGCCACAACAAAGGGGAGCTCTGAAGCTTTCTTT.

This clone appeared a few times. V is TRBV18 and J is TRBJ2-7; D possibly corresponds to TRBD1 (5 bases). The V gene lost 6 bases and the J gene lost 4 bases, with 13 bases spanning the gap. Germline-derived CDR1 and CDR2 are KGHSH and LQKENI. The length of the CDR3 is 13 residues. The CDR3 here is CASSSDRDYEQYF. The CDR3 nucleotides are TGTGCCAGCTCTTCCGACAGAGATTACGAGCAGTACTTC.

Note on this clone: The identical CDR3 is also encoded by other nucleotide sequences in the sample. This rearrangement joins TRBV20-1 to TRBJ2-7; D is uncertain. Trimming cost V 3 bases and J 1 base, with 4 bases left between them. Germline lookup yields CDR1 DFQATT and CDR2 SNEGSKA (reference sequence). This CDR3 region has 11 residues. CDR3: CSASPSYEQYF. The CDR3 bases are TGCAGTGCTAGTCCGTCCTACGAGCAGTACTTC.

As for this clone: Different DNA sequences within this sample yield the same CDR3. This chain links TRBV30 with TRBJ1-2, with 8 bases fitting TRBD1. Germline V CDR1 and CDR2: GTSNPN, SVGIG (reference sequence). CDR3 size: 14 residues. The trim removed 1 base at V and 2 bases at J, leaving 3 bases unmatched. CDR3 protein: CAWSADRGNYGYTF. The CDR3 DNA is TGTGCCTGGAGTGCCGACAGGGGCAACTATGGCTACACCTTC. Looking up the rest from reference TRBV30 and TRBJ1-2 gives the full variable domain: SQTIHQWPATLVQPVGSPLSLECTVEGTSNPNLYWYRQAAGRGLQLLFYSVGIGQISSEVPQNLSASRPQDRQFILSSKKLLLSDSGFYLCAWSADRGNYGYTFGSGTRLTVV.

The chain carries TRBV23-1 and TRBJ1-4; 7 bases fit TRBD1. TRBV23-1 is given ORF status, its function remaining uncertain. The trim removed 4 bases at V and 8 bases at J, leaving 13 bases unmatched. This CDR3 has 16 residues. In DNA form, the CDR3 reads TGCGCCAGCAGTCTCGTTCCGACAGGGTCGAAAGAAAAACTGTTTTTT. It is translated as CASSLVPTGSKEKLFF.

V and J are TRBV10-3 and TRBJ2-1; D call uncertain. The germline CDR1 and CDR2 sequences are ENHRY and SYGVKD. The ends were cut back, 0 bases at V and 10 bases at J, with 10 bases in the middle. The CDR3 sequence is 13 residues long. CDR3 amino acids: CAISESGLQEQFF. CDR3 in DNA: TGTGCCATCAGTGAGTCGGGTCTACAAGAGCAGTTCTTC.

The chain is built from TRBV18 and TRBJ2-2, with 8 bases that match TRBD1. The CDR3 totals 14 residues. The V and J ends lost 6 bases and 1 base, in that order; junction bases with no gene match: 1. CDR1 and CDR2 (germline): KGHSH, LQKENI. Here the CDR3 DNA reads TGTGCCAGCTCTGGGACAGGGAACACCGGGGAGCTGTTTTTT. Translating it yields CASSGTGNTGELFF. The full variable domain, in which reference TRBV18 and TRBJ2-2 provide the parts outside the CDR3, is NAGVMQNPRHLVRRRGQEARLRCSPMKGHSHVYWYRQLPEEGLKFMVYLQKENIIDESGMPKERFSAEFPKEGPSILRIQQVVRGDSAAYFCASSGTGNTGELFFGEGSRLTVL.

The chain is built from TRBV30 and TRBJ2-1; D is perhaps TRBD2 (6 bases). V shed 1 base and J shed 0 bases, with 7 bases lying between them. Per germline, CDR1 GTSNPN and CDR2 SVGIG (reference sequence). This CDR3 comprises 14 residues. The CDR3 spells CAWSDGSSYNEQFF. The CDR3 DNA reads TGTGCCTGGAGTGACGGGAGCTCCTACAATGAGCAGTTCTTC.